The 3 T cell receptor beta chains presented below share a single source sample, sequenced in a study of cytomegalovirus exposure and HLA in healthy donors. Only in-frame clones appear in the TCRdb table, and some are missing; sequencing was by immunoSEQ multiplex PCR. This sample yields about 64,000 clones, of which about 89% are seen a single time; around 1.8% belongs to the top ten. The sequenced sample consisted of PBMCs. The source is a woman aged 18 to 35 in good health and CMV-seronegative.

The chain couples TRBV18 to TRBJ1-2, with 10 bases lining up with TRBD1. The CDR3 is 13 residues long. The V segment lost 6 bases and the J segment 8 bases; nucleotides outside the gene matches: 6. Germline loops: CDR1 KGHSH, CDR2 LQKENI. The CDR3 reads CASSPGTGEGYTF. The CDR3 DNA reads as TGTGCCAGCTCGCCCGGGACAGGGGAGGGCTACACCTTC.

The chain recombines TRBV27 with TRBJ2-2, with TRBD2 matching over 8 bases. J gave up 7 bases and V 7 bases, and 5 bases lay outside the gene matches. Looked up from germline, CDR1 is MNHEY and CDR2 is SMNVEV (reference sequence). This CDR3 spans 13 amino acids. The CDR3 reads CASNRGGGGELFF. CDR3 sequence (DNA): TGTGCCAGCAATCGGGGGGGTGGCGGGGAGCTGTTTTTT.

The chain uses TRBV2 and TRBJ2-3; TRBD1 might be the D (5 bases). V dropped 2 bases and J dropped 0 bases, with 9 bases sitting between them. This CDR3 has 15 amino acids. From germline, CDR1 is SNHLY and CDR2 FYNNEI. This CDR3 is CASSEQGLSTDTQYF. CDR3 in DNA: TGTGCCAGCAGTGAACAGGGATTAAGCACAGATACGCAGTATTTT.